This TCR beta chain was sequenced during a study of Graves' ophthalmopathy and Graves' hyperthyroidism. Study at large: Investigators collected peripheral blood at initial diagnosis, before any treatment was given.

General study points: Distinction of ophthalmopathy from stable hyperthyroidism by a 13-signature model reached about 87% sensitivity and 81.08% specificity.

Hyperthyroidism in these 18- to 65-year-old patients was newly diagnosed, lasting under 2 months. Each diagnosis was determined on the basis of clinical symptoms, serum thyroxine, TRAb, thyroid ultrasound and orbital computed tomography. The sample holds many counts of this clonotype. The target antigen is unknown. TCR beta CDR3 amplification used RNA transcripts. HTBI primers were employed in first-round RT-PCR, then a second-round multiplex PCR followed. TCRdb re-derived calls from the multiplex PCR reads in MiXCR, one entry per CDR3 protein. The profile shows about 400,000 distinct CDR3 sequences, 15% to 19% of them singletons. This CDR3 spans 11 amino acids. V lost 5 bases and J lost 5, with 10 bases in between. CDR1 DFQATT and CDR2 SNEGSKA come from the germline V gene (reference sequence).

The material sequenced was peripheral blood. This clonotype was sampled from a woman aged 18-29 years with stable Graves' hyperthyroidism. V gene TRBV20-1 combines with J gene TRBJ2-7; no definite D call. CDR3 sequence (DNA): TGCAGTGCTTCCCGCGGCGACGAGCAGTACTTC. Translated: CSASRGDEQYF.